Described below is a single T cell receptor (beta chain) sequence and its context. Its antigen remains unknown. CDR1 and CDR2 (germline): SEHNR, FQNEAQ (reference sequence). V lost 5 bases to trimming and J lost 12 bases; unmatched junction nucleotides: 8. The length of the CDR3 is 12 residues. It was with 60 Vbeta and 13 Jbeta primers that the PCR ran. Using immunoSEQ multiplex PCR, the repertoire was profiled, and TCRdb retains in-frame clones only, with some absent. The repertoire consists of fewer than 110,000 clones, with about 81% occurring once and the leading ten covering approximately 2.4%. The sample belongs to a study of cytomegalovirus exposure and HLA in healthy donors. Study at large: Previous work identified 95 million to 140 million unique TCR beta sequences from about 200 million T cells.

Study outcomes and limitations: As a later analysis revealed, most CMV-associated TCR beta chains appeared HLA-restricted.

The rearrangement uses TRBV7-9 and TRBJ2-7; TRBD1 agrees at 9 bases. This receptor was obtained from a man aged 25 to 40 in good health and CMV-seropositive. Sequences were obtained from PBMCs. DNA of the CDR3: TGTGCCAGCAGCGGCACGGGACAGGGCCTGTACTTC. Translation: CASSGTGQGLYF.